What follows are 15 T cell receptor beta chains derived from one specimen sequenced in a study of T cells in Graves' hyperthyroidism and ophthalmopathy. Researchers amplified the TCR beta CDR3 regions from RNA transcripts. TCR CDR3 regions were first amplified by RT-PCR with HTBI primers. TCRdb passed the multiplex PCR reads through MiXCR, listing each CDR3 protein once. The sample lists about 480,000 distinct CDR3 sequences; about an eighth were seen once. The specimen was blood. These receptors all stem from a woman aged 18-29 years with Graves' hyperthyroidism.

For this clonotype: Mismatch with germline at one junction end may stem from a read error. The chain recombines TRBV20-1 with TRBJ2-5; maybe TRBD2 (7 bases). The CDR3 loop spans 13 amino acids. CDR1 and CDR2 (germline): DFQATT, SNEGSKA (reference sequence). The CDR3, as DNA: TGCAGTGCTAGCCCGGGGGCGGGAGAGACCCAGTGCTTC. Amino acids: CSASPGAGETQCF.

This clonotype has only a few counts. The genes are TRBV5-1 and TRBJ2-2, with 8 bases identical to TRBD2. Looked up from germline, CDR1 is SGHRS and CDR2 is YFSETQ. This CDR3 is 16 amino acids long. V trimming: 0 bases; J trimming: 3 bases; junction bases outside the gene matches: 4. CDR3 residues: CASSLDGRAHTGELFF. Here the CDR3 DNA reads TGCGCCAGCAGCTTGGACGGGAGGGCCCACACCGGGGAGCTGTTTTTT.

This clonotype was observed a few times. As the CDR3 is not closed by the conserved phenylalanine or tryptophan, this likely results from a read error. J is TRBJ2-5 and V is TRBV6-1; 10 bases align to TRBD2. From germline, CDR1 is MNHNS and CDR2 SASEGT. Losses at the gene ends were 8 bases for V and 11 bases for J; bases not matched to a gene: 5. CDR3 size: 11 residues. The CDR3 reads CASGAGGPQYV. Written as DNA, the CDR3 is TGTGCCAGCGGAGCGGGAGGGCCACAGTACGTC.

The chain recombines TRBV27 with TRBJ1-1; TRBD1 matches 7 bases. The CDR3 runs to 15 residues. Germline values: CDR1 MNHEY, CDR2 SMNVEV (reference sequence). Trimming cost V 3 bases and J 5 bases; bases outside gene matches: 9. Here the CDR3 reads CASSFTGQGVTEAFF. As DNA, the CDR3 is TGTGCCAGCAGTTTCACGGGGCAGGGGGTGACTGAAGCTTTCTTT.

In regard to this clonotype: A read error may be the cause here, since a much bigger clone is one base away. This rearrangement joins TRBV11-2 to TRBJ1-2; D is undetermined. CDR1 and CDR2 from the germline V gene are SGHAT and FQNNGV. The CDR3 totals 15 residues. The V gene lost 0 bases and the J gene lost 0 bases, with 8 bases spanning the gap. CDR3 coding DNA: TGTGCCAGCAGCTTAGAGTGGGCTACTAACTATGGCTACACCTTC. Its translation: CASSLEWATNYGYTF.

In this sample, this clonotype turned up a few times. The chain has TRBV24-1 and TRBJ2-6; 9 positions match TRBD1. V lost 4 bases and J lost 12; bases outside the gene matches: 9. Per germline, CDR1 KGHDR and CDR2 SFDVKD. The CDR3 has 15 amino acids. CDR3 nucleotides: TGTGCCACCAGTGACCGGGACAGGGACATGACCGTCCTGACTTTC. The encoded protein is CATSDRDRDMTVLTF.

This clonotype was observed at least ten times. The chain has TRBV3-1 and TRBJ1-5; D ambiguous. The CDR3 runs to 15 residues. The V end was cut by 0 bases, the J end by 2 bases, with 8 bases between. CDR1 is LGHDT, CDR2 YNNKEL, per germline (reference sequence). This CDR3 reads CASSQDLVGNQPQHF. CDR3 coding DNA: TGTGCCAGCAGCCAAGATTTAGTGGGCAATCAGCCCCAGCATTTT.

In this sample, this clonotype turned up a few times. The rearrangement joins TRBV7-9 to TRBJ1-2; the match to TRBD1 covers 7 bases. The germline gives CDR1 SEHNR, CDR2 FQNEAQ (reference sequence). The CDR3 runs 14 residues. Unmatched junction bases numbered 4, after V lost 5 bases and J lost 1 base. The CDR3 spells CASSRGTDNYGYTF. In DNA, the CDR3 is TGTGCCAGCAGCCGAGGGACAGATAACTATGGCTACACCTTC.

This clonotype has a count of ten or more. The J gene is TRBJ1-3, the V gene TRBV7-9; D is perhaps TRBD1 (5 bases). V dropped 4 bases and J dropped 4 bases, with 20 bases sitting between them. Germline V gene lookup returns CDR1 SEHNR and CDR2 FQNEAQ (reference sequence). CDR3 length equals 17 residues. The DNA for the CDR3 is TGTGCCAGCAGCTCCCGATACCCAGGGACGGAAGGAAACACCATATATTTT. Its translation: CASSSRYPGTEGNTIYF.

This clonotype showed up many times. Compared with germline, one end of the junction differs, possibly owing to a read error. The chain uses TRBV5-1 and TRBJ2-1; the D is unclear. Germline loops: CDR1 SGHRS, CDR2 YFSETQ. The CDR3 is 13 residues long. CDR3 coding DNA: TGCGCCAGCGGCTTGTCCTTTAGGGCTGAGCAGTTCTTC. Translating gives CASGLSFRAEQFF. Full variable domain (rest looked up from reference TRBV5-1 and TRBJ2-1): KAGVTQTPRYLIKTRGQQVTLSCSPISGHRSVSWYQQTPGQGLQFLFEYFSETQRNKGNFPGRFSGRQFSNSRSEMNVSTLELGDSALYLCASGLSFRAEQFFGPGTRLTVL.

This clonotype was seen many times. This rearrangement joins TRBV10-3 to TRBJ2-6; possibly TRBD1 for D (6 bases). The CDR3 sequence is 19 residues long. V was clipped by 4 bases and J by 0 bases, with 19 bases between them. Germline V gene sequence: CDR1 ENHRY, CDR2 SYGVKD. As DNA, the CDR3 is TGTGCCATCAGTGGAGACCCGGACAGTCCTGCCTCTGGGGCCAACGTCCTGACTTTC. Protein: CAISGDPDSPASGANVLTF.

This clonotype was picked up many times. CDR3 sequence reads: CASRGAGINVETQYF. The CDR3 DNA reads as TGTGCCAGCAGGGGGGCCGGGATTAACGTGGAGACCCAGTACTTC. The J gene is TRBJ2-5, the V gene TRBV27; maybe TRBD1 (6 bases). Trimming pared 6 bases from V and 5 bases from J, leaving 19 bases between. Germline V gene sequence: CDR1 MNHEY, CDR2 SMNVEV (reference sequence). The CDR3 consists of 15 residues.

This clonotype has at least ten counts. The CDR3 region has the DNA TGTGCCAGCAGTCCTTACCGGGACAGGGGGGTAGATACGCAGTATTTT. Amino acid sequence: CASSPYRDRGVDTQYF. The chain recombines TRBV27 with TRBJ2-3; TRBD1 agrees at 11 bases. Germline CDR1 is MNHEY and CDR2 is SMNVEV (reference sequence). The ends lost 5 bases at V and 5 bases at J; junction bases unmatched: 9. CDR3 length equals 16 residues.

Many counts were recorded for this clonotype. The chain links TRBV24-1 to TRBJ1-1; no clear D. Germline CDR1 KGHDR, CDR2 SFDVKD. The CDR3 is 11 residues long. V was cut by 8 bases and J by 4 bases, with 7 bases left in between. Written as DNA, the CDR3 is TGTGCCACCACGGATGGCACTGAAGCTTTCTTT. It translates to CATTDGTEAFF.

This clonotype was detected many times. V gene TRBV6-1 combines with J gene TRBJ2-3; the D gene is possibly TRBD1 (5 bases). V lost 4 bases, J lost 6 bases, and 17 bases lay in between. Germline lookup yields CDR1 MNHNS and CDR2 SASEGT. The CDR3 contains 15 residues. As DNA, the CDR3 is TGTGCCAGCAGTGGCGGCTTGGTAGCAGGGGATACGCAGTATTTT. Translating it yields CASSGGLVAGDTQYF.